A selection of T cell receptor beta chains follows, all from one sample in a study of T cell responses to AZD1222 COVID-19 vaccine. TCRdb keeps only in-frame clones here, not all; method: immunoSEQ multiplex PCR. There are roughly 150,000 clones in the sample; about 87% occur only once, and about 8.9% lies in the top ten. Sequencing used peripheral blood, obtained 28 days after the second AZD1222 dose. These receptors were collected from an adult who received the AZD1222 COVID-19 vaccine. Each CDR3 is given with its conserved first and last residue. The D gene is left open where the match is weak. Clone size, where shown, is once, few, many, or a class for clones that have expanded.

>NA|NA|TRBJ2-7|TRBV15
TGTGCCACCAGCAGAGATCCCGACAGCGGCTACGAGCAGTACTTC
CATSRDPDSGYEQYF
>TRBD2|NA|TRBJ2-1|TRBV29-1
TGCAGCGCCACGGGACTAGCCCCCCACAATGAGCAGTTCTTC
CSATGLAPHNEQFF
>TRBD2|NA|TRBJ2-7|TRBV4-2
TGTGCCAGCAGCCAAGATCACCCGGGGACTACCTACGAGCAGTACTTC
CASSQDHPGTTYEQYF
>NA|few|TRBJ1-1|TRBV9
TGTGCCAGCAGCGGCGGACGGACGAACACTGAAGCTTTCTTT
CASSGGRTNTEAFF
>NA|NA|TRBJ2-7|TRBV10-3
TGTGCCATCAGTGTCCAAGAGGACTACGAGCAGTACTTC
CAISVQEDYEQYF
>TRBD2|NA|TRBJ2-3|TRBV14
TGTGCCAGCAGCCAAACTAGCGGGAGGCTTAATACGCAGTATTTT
CASSQTSGRLNTQYF
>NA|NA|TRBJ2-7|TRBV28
TGTGCCAGCACCAGGGCATCCTACGAGCAGTACTTC
CASTRASYEQYF
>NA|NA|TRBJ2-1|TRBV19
TGTGCCAGTAAAGAGGGGGGCGACGAGCAGTTCTTC
CASKEGGDEQFF
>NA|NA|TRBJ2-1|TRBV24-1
TGTGCCACCAGTGATTCGTCGGGGGCTCACAATGAGCAGTTCTTC
CATSDSSGAHNEQFF
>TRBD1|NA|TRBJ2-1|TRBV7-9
TGTGCCAGCAGCGGGGTACAGGGGAGCTCCTACAATGAGCAGTTCTTC
CASSGVQGSSYNEQFF
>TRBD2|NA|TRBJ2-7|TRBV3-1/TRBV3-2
TGTGCCAGCAGCCAAACTAGCGGGAACTCTTACGAGCAGTACTTC
CASSQTSGNSYEQYF
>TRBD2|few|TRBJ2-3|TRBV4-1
TGCGCCAGCAGCCGAAACATCGGGACTAGCGGGAGTGGGGATACGCAGTATTTT
CASSRNIGTSGSGDTQYF
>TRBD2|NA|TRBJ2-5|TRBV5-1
TGCGCCAGCAGCCCGGGACTAGCCGAGACCCAGTACTTC
CASSPGLAETQYF
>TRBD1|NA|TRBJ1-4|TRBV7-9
TGTGCCAGCAGCTTGGGGACAGGGATTGAAAAACTGTTTTTT
CASSLGTGIEKLFF
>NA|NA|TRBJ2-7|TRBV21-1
TGTGCCAGCTCCATGAGACACTACGAGCAGTACTTC
CASSMRHYEQYF
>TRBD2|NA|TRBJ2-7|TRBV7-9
TGTGCCAGCAGCTTAGGCGGGGGCTCCTACGAGCAGTACTTC
CASSLGGGSYEQYF
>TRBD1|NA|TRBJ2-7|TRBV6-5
TGTGCCAGCAGACCAGACAGGGGGCCTTACGAGCAGTACTTC
CASRPDRGPYEQYF
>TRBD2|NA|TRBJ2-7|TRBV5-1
TGCGCCAGCAGCGCCGGGACTAGCGCTAACTACGAGCAGTACTTC
CASSAGTSANYEQYF
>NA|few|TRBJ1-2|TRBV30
TGTGCCTGGAGTGTAGTAGGGAATGGCTACACCTTC
CAWSVVGNGYTF
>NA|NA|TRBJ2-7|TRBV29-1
TGCAGCGTCCGTATCAGTGGGTCCTACGAGCAGTACTTC
CSVRISGSYEQYF
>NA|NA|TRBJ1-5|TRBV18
TGTGCCAGCTCACCATGGCCGCAGGATAGCAATCAGCCCCAGCATTTT
CASSPWPQDSNQPQHF
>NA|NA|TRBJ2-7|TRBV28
TGTGCCAGCAACGACAGAACCTACGAGCAGTACTTC
CASNDRTYEQYF